A single sample is the source of the 10 T cell receptor beta chains below, sequenced in a study of blood T cell repertoires in COVID-19. Generated by immunoSEQ multiplex PCR, the TCRdb table keeps only in-frame clones and is missing some. The sample holds about 190,000 clones, around 85% seen once. The sample consisted of peripheral blood. These receptors came from a man aged 25-40 years with acute or convalescent COVID-19.

J is TRBJ1-1 and V is TRBV5-5; D ambiguous. Germline CDR1 SGHKS, CDR2 YYEKEE (reference sequence). V lost 6 bases to trimming and J lost 1 base, with 4 bases between them. CDR3 length: 11 amino acids. The CDR3 bases are TGTGCCAGCACAAAGAACACTGAAGCTTTCTTT. Protein product: CASTKNTEAFF. The variable domain in full, with the rest retrieved from reference TRBV5-5 and TRBJ1-1, is DAGVTQSPTHLIKTRGQQVTLRCSPISGHKSVSWYQQVLGQGPQFIFQYYEKEERGRGNFPDRFSARQFPNYSSELNVNALLLGDSALYLCASTKNTEAFFGQGTRLTVV.

The chain uses TRBV27 and TRBJ2-7, with a tentative D call TRBD2 (6 bases). Germline V CDR1 and CDR2: MNHEY, SMNVEV (reference sequence). The CDR3 contains 14 residues. V was shortened by 6 bases and J by 0 bases, with 12 bases between the two germline ends. The CDR3 DNA reads TGTGCCAGCAGCCCGGGGAGGCCCTCCTACGAGCAGTACTTC. This encodes CASSPGRPSYEQYF.

This rearrangement joins TRBV30 to TRBJ2-6, with 7 bases lining up with TRBD1. CDR3 length equals 13 residues. The germline CDR1 and CDR2 sequences are GTSNPN and SVGIG (reference sequence). Trimming took 5 bases from V and 5 from J; bases not matched to a gene: 3. CDR3 loop: CAWAGGRANVLTF. The DNA of the CDR3 is TGTGCCTGGGCAGGGGGTAGGGCCAACGTCCTGACTTTC.

This rearrangement joins TRBV6-2 or TRBV6-3 to TRBJ2-3; 8 positions match TRBD2. V lost 7 bases, J lost 0 bases, and 15 bases stayed unmatched. CDR1 is MNHEY, CDR2 SVGEGT, per germline. This CDR3 is 18 amino acids long. The CDR3 spells CASNPLRLAQRSTDTQYF. CDR3 in DNA: TGTGCCAGCAACCCCTTGCGACTAGCGCAACGAAGCACAGATACGCAGTATTTT.

The chain uses TRBV11-2 and TRBJ2-5, with D perhaps matching TRBD2 (7 bases). Germline V gives CDR1 SGHAT, CDR2 FQNNGV. CDR3 length equals 16 residues. V lost 4 bases to trimming and J lost 4 bases, with 19 bases between them. The CDR3 here is CASSYSTGRVGETQYF. In nucleotides, the CDR3 is TGTGCCAGCAGCTACTCAACAGGGAGGGTCGGAGAGACCCAGTACTTC.

The V gene is TRBV28, the J gene TRBJ1-1, with 10 bases lining up with TRBD1. In germline, CDR1 is MDHEN, CDR2 SYDVKM. This CDR3 is built from 15 residues. With 4 bases clipped from V and 6 bases from J, the junction kept 8 bases outside the gene matches. In nucleotides, the CDR3 is TGTGCCAGCAGTTCCGCTGGACAGGGGGGGGCTGAAGCTTTCTTT. Amino acids: CASSSAGQGGAEAFF.

A word on this clone: The same CDR3 can be traced to other DNA sequences in this sample. The chain links TRBV5-1 to TRBJ1-1; 8 nucleotides match TRBD1. The CDR3 sequence is 14 residues long. V shed 4 bases, J shed 5 bases, and the junction held 7 bases outside the gene matches. Germline CDR1 SGHRS, CDR2 YFSETQ. The CDR3, as DNA: TGCGCCAGCAGCCCCGGACAGGGTGGGACTGAAGCTTTCTTT. Amino acid sequence: CASSPGQGGTEAFF. The full variable domain, completed using reference TRBV5-1 and TRBJ1-1, is KAGVTQTPRYLIKTRGQQVTLSCSPISGHRSVSWYQQTPGQGLQFLFEYFSETQRNKGNFPGRFSGRQFSNSRSEMNVSTLELGDSALYLCASSPGQGGTEAFFGQGTRLTVV.

This clone was found once. This rearrangement joins TRBV4-2 to TRBJ1-2, with D maybe TRBD1 (6 bases). In germline, CDR1 is LGHNA, CDR2 YNFKEQ. CDR3 length equals 13 residues. V was cut by 5 bases and J by 4 bases, with 11 bases left in between. CDR3 sequence (DNA): TGTGCCAGCAGCGTCAAGGGGGTCTATGGCTACACCTTC. Translation gives CASSVKGVYGYTF.

In this sample, this clone turned up a few times. This chain joins TRBV2 and TRBJ1-5; D is unresolved. Deletions cut 1 base from V and 2 bases from J, with 6 bases between. Germline values: CDR1 SNHLY, CDR2 FYNNEI. The CDR3 spans 14 residues. CDR3: CASSEGGGNQPQHF. DNA of the CDR3: TGTGCCAGCAGTGAAGGCGGAGGCAATCAGCCCCAGCATTTT.

The chain combines TRBV3-1 (or the pseudogene TRBV3-2) with TRBJ2-2; D not certain. Germline assignment: CDR1 LGHDT and CDR2 YNNKEL (reference sequence). The CDR3 runs to 13 residues. V shed 6 bases and J shed 1 base, with 6 bases lying between them. Here the CDR3 DNA reads TGTGCCAGCAGTATACTGAACACCGGGGAGCTGTTTTTT. Translated, it gives CASSILNTGELFF.